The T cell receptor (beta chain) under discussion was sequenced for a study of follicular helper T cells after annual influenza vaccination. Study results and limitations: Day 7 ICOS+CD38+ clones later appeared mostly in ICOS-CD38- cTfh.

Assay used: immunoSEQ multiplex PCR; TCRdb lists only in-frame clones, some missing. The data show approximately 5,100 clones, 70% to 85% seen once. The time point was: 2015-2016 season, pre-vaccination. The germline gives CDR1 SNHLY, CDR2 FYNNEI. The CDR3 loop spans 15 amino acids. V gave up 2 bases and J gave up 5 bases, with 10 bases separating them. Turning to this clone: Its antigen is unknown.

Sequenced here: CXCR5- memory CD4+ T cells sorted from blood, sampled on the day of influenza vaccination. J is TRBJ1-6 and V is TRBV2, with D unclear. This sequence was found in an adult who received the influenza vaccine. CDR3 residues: CASSESGLNNSPLHF. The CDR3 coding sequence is TGTGCCAGCAGTGAATCTGGGTTAAATAATTCACCCCTCCACTTT. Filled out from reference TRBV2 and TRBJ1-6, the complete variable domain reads EPEVTQTPSHQVTQMGQEVILRCVPISNHLYFYWYRQILGQKVEFLVSFYNNEISEKSEIFDDQFSVERPDGSNFTLKIRSTKLEDSAMYFCASSESGLNNSPLHFGNGTRLTVT.